These 30 T cell receptor beta chains originate from one sample sequenced in a study of identical twins (dated by TCRdb to the mid-2010s). The library was produced with 5' RACE. Sequencing was performed on an Illumina HiSeq 2000. TCRdb reprocessing: public reads trimmed at Q25 with fastp, clones called with MiXCR, in-frame beta chains kept. Identical CDR3 protein sequences are pooled into one entry, listed with their most common genes and DNA. This sample has approximately 890,000 distinct CDR3 sequences in its table, and about 12% of those were observed once. The top ten constitute roughly 1.5% of the sample. This sample also appeared in a second study, on yellow fever vaccine responses in identical twins.

The sequencing sample was made of PBMCs. The receptors shown here come from a woman aged 18-35 years in good health.

This clonotype was observed at least ten times. CDR3 sequence (DNA): TGCGCCAGCAGCGCCGTGACAGCCTCCAATTCACCCCTCCACTTT. Translating gives CASSAVTASNSPLHF. The chain joins TRBV5-1 to TRBJ1-6; possible D gene TRBD1, 5 bases. CDR1 is SGHRS, CDR2 YFSETQ, per germline. V was trimmed by 4 bases and J by 7 bases, leaving 15 bases between them. The CDR3 has 15 amino acids. The whole variable domain, filled in from reference TRBV5-1 and TRBJ1-6, reads KAGVTQTPRYLIKTRGQQVTLSCSPISGHRSVSWYQQTPGQGLQFLFEYFSETQRNKGNFPGRFSGRQFSNSRSEMNVSTLELGDSALYLCASSAVTASNSPLHFGNGTRLTVT.

The genes are TRBV6-1 and TRBJ2-1, with D tentatively TRBD2 (5 bases). Germline lookup yields CDR1 MNHNS and CDR2 SASEGT. The CDR3 runs to 16 residues. Trimming removed 4 bases at V and 0 bases at J, with 13 bases between. DNA for the CDR3: TGTGCCAGCAGTGTAGGTCCGGGGAGCTCCTACAATGAGCAGTTCTTC. This translates into CASSVGPGSSYNEQFF.

This clonotype was observed a few times. The J gene is TRBJ2-1, the V gene TRBV6-4; D remains unclear. V lost 0 bases to trimming and J lost 5 bases, with 8 bases between them. This CDR3 contains 14 residues. Germline V lookup: CDR1 MRHNA, CDR2 SNTAGT. CDR3 in DNA: TGTGCCAGCAGTGACTCGTCCGGGCACAATGAGCAGTTCTTC. Protein product: CASSDSSGHNEQFF.

This chain uses TRBV7-9 with TRBJ2-1, with D perhaps TRBD2 (6 bases). Trimming left V 3 bases short and J 6 bases short, with 18 bases between. The CDR3 spans 16 residues. The germline V gene has CDR1 SEHNR and CDR2 FQNEAQ (reference sequence). The CDR3 spells CASSLPGTSTGNEQFF. DNA of the CDR3: TGTGCCAGCAGCTTGCCAGGGACTTCTACGGGCAATGAGCAGTTCTTC.

This clonotype showed up just a few times. The chain couples TRBV28 to TRBJ2-3; D is ambiguous. The germline V gene has CDR1 MDHEN and CDR2 SYDVKM. The CDR3 has 15 amino acids. The ends were cut back, 10 bases at V and 0 bases at J, with 17 bases in the middle. CDR3 in amino acids: CANRSRLASTDTQYF. The CDR3 region has the DNA TGTGCCAACCGAAGCCGGCTTGCTAGCACAGATACGCAGTATTTT.

This clonotype occurred a few times. The chain carries TRBV20-1 and TRBJ2-1; TRBD1 might be the D (5 bases). Germline V gives CDR1 DFQATT, CDR2 SNEGSKA (reference sequence). V was clipped by 0 bases and J by 0 bases, with 15 bases between them. CDR3 length equals 17 residues. For the CDR3, the DNA is TGCAGTGCTAGAGAACTTATCAGGGAAAGCTCCTACAATGAGCAGTTCTTC. This sequence encodes CSARELIRESSYNEQFF.

The sample holds a few counts of this clonotype. This chain joins TRBV4-1 and TRBJ2-7, with D tentatively TRBD1 (5 bases). V was trimmed by 3 bases and J by 12 bases, leaving 12 bases between them. This CDR3 spans 11 amino acids. Germline V gene data show CDR1 as MGHRA and CDR2 as YSYEKL. The CDR3 DNA reads as TGCGCCAGCAGCCAGGCAGGGTTGCTGTACTTC. Residues: CASSQAGLLYF.

This clonotype was detected a few times. V gene TRBV5-1 combines with J gene TRBJ2-3; D might be TRBD2 (5 bases). The length of the CDR3 is 16 residues. V lost 7 bases, J lost 3 bases, and 21 bases lay in between. Germline-derived CDR1 and CDR2 are SGHRS and YFSETQ. CDR3 nucleotide sequence: TGCGCCAGCGCCCCCTTCACTAGTGTTGGAACAGATACGCAGTATTTT. It codes for CASAPFTSVGTDTQYF.

This clonotype was detected only a few times. The chain combines TRBV10-3 with TRBJ1-4; 7 bases map to TRBD1. Germline lookup yields CDR1 ENHRY and CDR2 SYGVKD. The junction had 10 bases not matched to a gene; V was cut back by 5 bases and J by 4 bases. The CDR3 sequence is 16 residues long. The CDR3 protein is CAISSQGRQGNEKLFF. For the CDR3, the DNA is TGTGCCATCAGTTCACAGGGGCGCCAGGGTAATGAAAAACTGTTTTTT.

This clonotype was observed a few times. V gene TRBV2 combines with J gene TRBJ2-3, with D unresolved. CDR3 length: 10 residues. V gave up 9 bases and J gave up 4 bases, with 5 bases separating them. Germline assignment: CDR1 SNHLY and CDR2 FYNNEI. The CDR3 coding sequence is TGTGCCAGTCTGGCAGATACGCAGTATTTT. The encoded protein is CASLADTQYF.

This clonotype appeared a few times. The chain uses TRBV5-5 and TRBJ1-2; 7 bases match TRBD1. J was trimmed by 5 bases and V by 2 bases; bases with no gene match: 6. The CDR3 runs to 14 residues. Germline CDR1 reads SGHKS; CDR2 reads YYEKEE (reference sequence). CDR3 protein: CASSFGTGEYGYTF. CDR3 nucleotide sequence: TGTGCCAGCAGCTTCGGCACAGGGGAGTATGGCTACACCTTC.

The chain is built from TRBV7-2 and TRBJ2-3; TRBD2 matches at 7 bases. V dropped 1 base and J dropped 6; count of bases not matched to a gene: 4. The length of the CDR3 is 14 residues. CDR1 and CDR2 (germline): SGHTA, FQGNSA. The DNA of the CDR3 is TGTGCCAGCAGCTTAGGCGGGAGTATGGATACGCAGTATTTT. It translates to CASSLGGSMDTQYF.

This rearrangement joins TRBV20-1 to TRBJ2-1, with 7 bases fitting TRBD2. Germline V gene data show CDR1 as DFQATT and CDR2 as SNEGSKA (reference sequence). After removal of 7 bases from V and 10 bases from J, the junction contained 13 bases not matched to a gene. The CDR3 contains 13 residues. The CDR3 loop is CSVGGGPKNEQFF. The CDR3 nucleotides read TGCAGTGTGGGGGGAGGGCCAAAAAACGAGCAGTTCTTC.

This clonotype was seen a handful of times. The rearrangement joins TRBV14 to TRBJ2-7, with D perhaps TRBD2 (5 bases). The germline V gene has CDR1 SGHDN and CDR2 FVKESK. The CDR3 contains 15 residues. Trimming pared 4 bases from V and 0 bases from J, leaving 13 bases between. The CDR3 nucleotides are TGTGCCAGCAGCCCAGCCGGTACTAGCTCCTACGAGCAGTACTTC. Its protein is CASSPAGTSSYEQYF.

The J gene is TRBJ1-6, the V gene TRBV12-3 or TRBV12-4; 8 bases are a match to TRBD1. Trimming removed 6 bases from V and 10 bases from J; junction bases left unmatched: 14. This CDR3 contains 16 residues. The CDR3 bases are TGTGCCAGCAGACGGGGACAGGCGGTTCTCGGCTCACCCCTCCACTTT. This codes for CASRRGQAVLGSPLHF.

J is TRBJ1-2 and V is TRBV12-3 or TRBV12-4; D remains unclear. CDR3 length: 15 residues. V gave up 2 bases and J gave up 7 bases, with 17 bases separating them. The CDR3 nucleotides read TGTGCCAGCAGTTTACAGGCCGACCCGAGCGGTGGCTACACCTTC. Its protein is CASSLQADPSGGYTF.

The chain employs TRBV10-3 and TRBJ2-7; maybe TRBD1 (6 bases). This CDR3 contains 14 residues. Germline loops: CDR1 ENHRY, CDR2 SYGVKD. The ends were cut back, 1 base at V and 2 bases at J, with 9 bases in the middle. The CDR3, as DNA: TGTGCCATCAGTGAGTGGCAGGGGACCTACGAGCAGTACTTC. As protein: CAISEWQGTYEQYF.

This clonotype was picked up a small number of times. The J gene is TRBJ2-2, the V gene TRBV6-5, with 7 bases aligning to TRBD1. Germline V gives CDR1 MNHEY, CDR2 SVGAGI. V shed 6 bases, J shed 1 base, and the junction held 8 bases outside the gene matches. The CDR3 loop spans 16 amino acids. CDR3 sequence: CASSYTGTVNTGELFF. CDR3 sequence (DNA): TGTGCCAGCAGCTATACCGGGACAGTGAACACCGGGGAGCTGTTTTTT.

There are a few counts of this clonotype. This chain uses TRBV7-8 with TRBJ2-1; TRBD2 aligns across 11 bases. The CDR3 runs to 17 residues. The germline gives CDR1 SGHVS, CDR2 FQNEAQ. V trimming: 5 bases; J trimming: 0 bases; junction bases outside the gene matches: 6. The CDR3, as DNA: TGTGCCAGCAGCCGAACCGGGACTAGCGGCTCCTACAATGAGCAGTTCTTC. It translates to CASSRTGTSGSYNEQFF. Looking up the rest from reference TRBV7-8 and TRBJ2-1 gives the full variable domain: GAGVSQSPRYKVAKRGQDVALRCDPISGHVSLFWYQQALGQGPEFLTYFQNEAQLDKSGLPSDRFFAERPEGSVSTLKIQRTQQEDSAVYLCASSRTGTSGSYNEQFFGPGTRLTVL.

This chain joins TRBV27 and TRBJ2-5; perhaps TRBD1 as D (5 bases). This CDR3 spans 15 amino acids. Germline CDR1 MNHEY, CDR2 SMNVEV (reference sequence). Trimming removed 6 bases from V and 5 bases from J, with 19 bases in between. The CDR3: CASSSRARSSETQYF. CDR3 DNA sequence: TGTGCCAGCAGCAGCAGGGCCAGGTCTTCCGAGACCCAGTACTTC.

The sample holds many counts of this clonotype. The rearrangement joins TRBV29-1 to TRBJ2-2; maybe TRBD1 (6 bases). The germline CDR1 and CDR2 sequences are SQVTM and ANQGSEA. CDR3 length: 13 residues. V was trimmed by 5 bases and J by 0 bases, leaving 7 bases between them. The CDR3 bases are TGCAGCGTTACAGGGTCGAACACCGGGGAGCTGTTTTTT. Its protein product is CSVTGSNTGELFF.

The CDR3 sequence is CSATDTLYQETQYF. CDR3 in DNA: TGCAGTGCCACAGACACCTTGTACCAAGAGACCCAGTACTTC. The chain links TRBV20-1 to TRBJ2-5; D is uncertain. CDR3 size: 14 residues. Germline values: CDR1 DFQATT, CDR2 SNEGSKA (reference sequence). V lost 6 bases and J lost 0, with 14 bases in between.

V is TRBV28 and J is TRBJ2-7, with TRBD2 matching 14 bases. CDR3 length equals 15 residues. With V trimmed by 3 bases and J by 8 bases, 6 bases remained unmatched. Germline V gives CDR1 MDHEN, CDR2 SYDVKM. The CDR3 here is CASSFQGLAGVQQYF. The CDR3 DNA is TGTGCCAGCAGTTTCCAGGGACTAGCGGGAGTTCAGCAGTACTTC.

This clonotype was recorded many times. V gene TRBV5-1 combines with J gene TRBJ2-3; 9 bases are a match to TRBD2. The CDR3 has 17 amino acids. J gave up 3 bases and V 4 bases, and 12 bases lay outside the gene matches. Germline lookup yields CDR1 SGHRS and CDR2 YFSETQ. The CDR3 coding sequence is TGCGCCAGCAGCCTAGAGAGTAGCGGGAGCGGGACAGATACGCAGTATTTT. This translates into CASSLESSGSGTDTQYF.

This clonotype was counted a few times. The rearrangement uses TRBV24-1 and TRBJ2-3; 7 positions agree with TRBD2. The CDR3 runs 15 residues. CDR1 and CDR2 (germline): KGHDR, SFDVKD. The trim removed 5 bases at V and 4 bases at J, leaving 8 bases unmatched. The DNA for the CDR3 is TGTGCCACCAGTGGGAAGGGACTACCTGCAGATACGCAGTATTTT. Its translation is CATSGKGLPADTQYF.

The chain has TRBV7-9 and TRBJ2-2; no firm D call. The CDR3 length is 15 residues. CDR1 and CDR2 (germline): SEHNR, FQNEAQ (reference sequence). V lost 3 bases and J lost 0, with 8 bases in between. This chain's CDR3 is CASSFGPSNTGELFF. CDR3 nucleotide sequence: TGTGCCAGCAGCTTTGGGCCATCGAACACCGGGGAGCTGTTTTTT.

Only a few counts were recorded for this clonotype. J is TRBJ2-7 and V is TRBV20-1; 15 nucleotides agree with TRBD2. Germline V gene sequence: CDR1 DFQATT, CDR2 SNEGSKA (reference sequence). CDR3 size: 14 residues. V lost 6 bases and J lost 7; bases outside the gene matches: 7. The CDR3 spells CSATRTSGRVEQYF. The CDR3, as DNA: TGCAGTGCGACACGGACTAGCGGGAGGGTTGAGCAGTACTTC.

The chain couples TRBV12-3 or TRBV12-4 to TRBJ2-5; no definite D call. Trimming cost V 3 bases and J 1 base, with 18 bases left between them. The CDR3 is made up of 17 amino acids. The CDR3 sequence: CASSFWLLAETQETQYF. The CDR3 coding sequence is TGTGCCAGCAGTTTTTGGCTCCTGGCGGAGACCCAAGAGACCCAGTACTTC.

There are many counts of this clonotype. The chain is built from TRBV12-3 or TRBV12-4 and TRBJ2-2, with 9 bases identical to TRBD1. The CDR3 is made up of 15 amino acids. V shed 2 bases and J 3 bases; nucleotides not matched to a gene: 1. CDR3 amino acids: CASSLTGGYTGELFF. The CDR3 DNA reads as TGTGCCAGCAGTTTAACAGGGGGCTACACCGGGGAGCTGTTTTTT.

This clonotype was recorded once. The chain uses TRBV6-1 and TRBJ1-5; 9 bases are a match to TRBD1. There are 16 residues in the CDR3. V lost 7 bases to trimming and J lost 0 bases; unmatched junction nucleotides: 7. Germline V lookup: CDR1 MNHNS, CDR2 SASEGT. CDR3 in amino acids: CASIPGQGHSNQPQHF. CDR3 nucleotides: TGTGCCAGCATTCCGGGACAGGGCCATAGCAATCAGCCCCAGCATTTT.